Here is one TCR beta chain with its context. Its antigen is unidentified. The germline CDR1 and CDR2 sequences are SGDLS and YYNGEE. The CDR3 length is 16 residues. Deletions cut 4 bases from V and 3 bases from J, with 18 bases between. The sample comes from a study of cytomegalovirus exposure and HLA in healthy donors. Notes on the study in general: Most TCR sequences were seen very rarely across donors, but some public TCRs occurred in many. The tendency of first-cohort TCR clusters to co-occur in the 110 or so validation repertoires emerged from a later analysis. The study recorded over 150 TCR beta chains that were cytomegalovirus-associated.

Using immunoSEQ multiplex PCR, the repertoire was profiled, and TCRdb retains in-frame clones only, with some absent. Of 100,000 to 150,000 clones in the sample, 90% to 96% were seen once. The sample was PBMCs. The V call is TRBV9, the J call TRBJ2-3, with D perhaps matching TRBD1 (6 bases). This TCR was sampled from a man younger than 35 in good health and CMV-seronegative. The CDR3 is CASSFPRDTGTDTQYF. CDR3 coding DNA: TGTGCCAGCAGCTTCCCGAGGGACACAGGAACAGATACGCAGTATTTT.